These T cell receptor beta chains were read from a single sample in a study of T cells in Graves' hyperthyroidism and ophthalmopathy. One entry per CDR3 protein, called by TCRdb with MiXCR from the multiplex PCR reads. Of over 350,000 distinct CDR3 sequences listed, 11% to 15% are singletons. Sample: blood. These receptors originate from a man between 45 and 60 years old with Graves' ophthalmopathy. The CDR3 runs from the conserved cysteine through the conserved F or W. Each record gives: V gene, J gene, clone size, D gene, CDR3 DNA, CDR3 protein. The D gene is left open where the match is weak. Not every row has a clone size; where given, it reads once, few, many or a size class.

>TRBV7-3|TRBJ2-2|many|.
TGTGCCAGCAAGCCAGGGGTTGGCACCGGGGAGCTGTTTTTT
CASKPGVGTGELFF
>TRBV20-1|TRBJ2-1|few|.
TGCAGTGCTCTGGACTACAATGAGCAGTTCTTC
CSALDYNEQFF
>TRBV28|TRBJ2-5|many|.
TGTGCCAGCAGTTTCCGGGTGGGGGAGACCCAGTACTTC
CASSFRVGETQYF
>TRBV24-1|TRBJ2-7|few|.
TGTGCCACCAGTGATGCCACTGATTTGGGGCAGTACTTC
CATSDATDLGQYF
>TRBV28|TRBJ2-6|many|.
TGTGCCAGCAGTTTGGTAACCGGGGCCAACGTCCTGACTTTC
CASSLVTGANVLTF
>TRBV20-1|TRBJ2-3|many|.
TGCAGTGCTAGCGCCCTAGGGACCGGAATATCTGGAGATACGCAGTATTTT
CSASALGTGISGDTQYF
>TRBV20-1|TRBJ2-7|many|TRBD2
TGCAGTGCCGCAGGTAGCGGGAGTTGGGAGCAGTACTTC
CSAAGSGSWEQYF
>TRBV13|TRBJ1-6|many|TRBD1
TGTGCCAGCAGCTTAGGGGGACAGGGGGCGTATTCACCCCTCCACTTT
CASSLGGQGAYSPLHF
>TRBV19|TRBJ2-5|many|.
TGTGCCAGTAGTATATCTACTACCGGACAAGAGACCCAGTACTTC
CASSISTTGQETQYF
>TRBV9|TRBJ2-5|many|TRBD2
TGTGCCAGCTCCCTCGGTCCTAGCGGGGGAGAAGAGACCCAGTACTTC
CASSLGPSGGEETQYF
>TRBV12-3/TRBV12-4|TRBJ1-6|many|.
TGTGCCAGCAGTTTACAGGGTAATTCACCCCTCCACTTT
CASSLQGNSPLHF
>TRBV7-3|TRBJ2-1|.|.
TGTGCCAGCAGCTTAACGAGCCAGGACAATGAGCAGTTCTTC
CASSLTSQDNEQFF
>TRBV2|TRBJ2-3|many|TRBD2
TGTGCCAGGGGAGGGACTAGCACAGATACGCAGTATTTT
CARGGTSTDTQYF
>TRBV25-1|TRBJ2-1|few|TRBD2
TGTGCCAGCGGGGGAGCGGGGCCCAGCTCCTACAATGAGCAGTTCTTC
CASGGAGPSSYNEQFF
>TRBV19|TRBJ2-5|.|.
TGTGCCAGTAGTCCTCTTGGTACGGTTTCAGCAATCCAAGAGACCCAGTACTTC
CASSPLGTVSAIQETQYF
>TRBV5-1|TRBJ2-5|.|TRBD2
TGCGCCAGCAACGAAAACGCCGGGACTAGTCGGACCCAGTACTTC
CASNENAGTSRTQYF
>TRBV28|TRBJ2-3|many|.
TGTGCCAGCCGCCCCCCTAGCACAGATACGCAGTATTTT
CASRPPSTDTQYF
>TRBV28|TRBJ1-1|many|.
TGTGCCAGCAGTTTATCGACAGGACTTTCTGAAGCTTTCTTT
CASSLSTGLSEAFF
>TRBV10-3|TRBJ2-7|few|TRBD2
TGTGCCATCAGTGAGATGAATAGCGGGAGGGTCCGACCCTACGAGCAGTACTTC
CAISEMNSGRVRPYEQYF
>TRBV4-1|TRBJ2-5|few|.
TGCGCCAGCAGCCAAACCCCAGGGTCAAGATACAAAGAGACCCAGTACTTC
CASSQTPGSRYKETQYF
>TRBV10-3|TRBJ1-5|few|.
TGTGCCATCAGTGTGTCAGAGGAGCCCCAGCATTTT
CAISVSEEPQHF
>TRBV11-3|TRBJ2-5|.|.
TGTGCCAGCAGCGCAGTACAGGGCCGGGAGACCCAGTACTTC
CASSAVQGRETQYF
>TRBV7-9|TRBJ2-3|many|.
TGTGCCAGCAGCTCCGTTACAGGAGGACGCACAGATACGCAGTATTTT
CASSSVTGGRTDTQYF
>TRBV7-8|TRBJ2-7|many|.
TGTGCCAGCAGCTTATATGGTGTGAGGGGCTCCTACGAGCAGTACTTC
CASSLYGVRGSYEQYF
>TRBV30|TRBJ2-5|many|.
TGTGCCTGGAGCCAAGAGACCCAGTACTTC
CAWSQETQYF
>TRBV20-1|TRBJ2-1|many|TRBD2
TGCAGTGCTAGAGCGACTAGCGGGAAGCAGTTCTTC
CSARATSGKQFF
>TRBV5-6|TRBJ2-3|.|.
TGTGCCAGCAGCTTGGAACTAGCCACAGATACGCAGTATTTT
CASSLELATDTQYF
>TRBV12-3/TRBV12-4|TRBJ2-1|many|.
TGTGCCAGCAGTTTTAGAGACAGGCAGTTCTTC
CASSFRDRQFF
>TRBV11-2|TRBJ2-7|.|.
TGTGCCAGCAGTCGAGGGACATCCATAACCTACGAGCAGTACTTC
CASSRGTSITYEQYF
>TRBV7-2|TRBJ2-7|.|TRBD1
TGTGCCAGCAGCAGATCCGGGACAGGGGCCTACGAGCAGTACTTC
CASSRSGTGAYEQYF
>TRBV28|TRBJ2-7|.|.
TGTGCCAGCAGGGCTCCGGGACACCTCTACGAGCAGTACTTC
CASRAPGHLYEQYF
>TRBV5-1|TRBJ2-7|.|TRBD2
TGCGCCAGCAGCTTGGACCCCCGGGTGCTAGCGGGGCTTGGCTTGGAGCAGTACTTC
CASSLDPRVLAGLGLEQYF
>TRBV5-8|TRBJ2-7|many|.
TGTGCCAGCAGCTTGGATCGCTACGAGCAGTACTTC
CASSLDRYEQYF
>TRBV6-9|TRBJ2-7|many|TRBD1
TGTGCCAGCAGTGCAGGGGGAACACACTACGAGCAGTACTTC
CASSAGGTHYEQYF
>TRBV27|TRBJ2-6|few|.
TGTGCCAGCAGTTTGTCGTCGGACCTTTTTCGTGGGGCCAACGTCCTGACTTTC
CASSLSSDLFRGANVLTF
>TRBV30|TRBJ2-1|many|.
TGTGCCTGGAGCACCCCGATCCTTAGCGGACTCTCCTACAATGAGCAGTTCTTC
CAWSTPILSGLSYNEQFF
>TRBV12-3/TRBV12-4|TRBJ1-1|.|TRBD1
TGTGCCAGCAGTTCCCAGACAGGGGGCATCACTGAAGCTTTCTTT
CASSSQTGGITEAFF
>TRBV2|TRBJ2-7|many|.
TGTGCCAGCGTCAGGGACTACGAGCAGTACTTC
CASVRDYEQYF
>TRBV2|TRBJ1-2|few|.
TGTGCCAGCAGTGAAGGGGGGTACTATGGCTACACCTTC
CASSEGGYYGYTF
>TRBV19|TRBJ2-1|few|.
TGTGCCAGTAGTATAGATGAGCGGAAAAGCTCCTACAATGAGCAGTTCTTC
CASSIDERKSSYNEQFF
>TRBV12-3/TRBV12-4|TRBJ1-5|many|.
TGTGCCAGCAGTTTGAGGGTAATCAATCAGCCCCAGCATTTT
CASSLRVINQPQHF
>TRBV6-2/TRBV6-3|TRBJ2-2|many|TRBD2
TGTGCCAGCAGTTTCCTTCCCTTAGCGGGAGGCGGCACCGGGGAGCTGTTTTTT
CASSFLPLAGGGTGELFF
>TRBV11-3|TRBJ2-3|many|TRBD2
TGTGCCAGCAGCTTCCGAACGGGAGGGCCGAACACAGATACGCAGTATTTT
CASSFRTGGPNTDTQYF
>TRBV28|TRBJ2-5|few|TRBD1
TGTGCCAGCAGGCTCGGGACAGGGTTTCAAGAGACCCAGTACTTC
CASRLGTGFQETQYF
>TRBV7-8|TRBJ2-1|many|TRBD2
TGTGCCAGCAGCTCGCTAAGCGGGATCCACTATGAGCAGTTCTTC
CASSSLSGIHYEQFF
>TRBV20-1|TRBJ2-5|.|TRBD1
TGCAGTGCTAGGGCACCGGGACAGGGTATAAAGACCCAGTACTTC
CSARAPGQGIKTQYF
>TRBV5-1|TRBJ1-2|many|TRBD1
TGCGCCAGCAGGGTCAGGACAGGCCCTAACTATGGCTACACCTTC
CASRVRTGPNYGYTF
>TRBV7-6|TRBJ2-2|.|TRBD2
TGTGCCAGCAGCCCAAGGACTAGCGGGAGGGTCATCGGGGAGCTGTTTTTT
CASSPRTSGRVIGELFF